The present T cell receptor (beta chain) was sequenced within a study of immune evolution from preneoplasia to lung adenocarcinoma. Macro-dissection enriched premalignant or tumor cells before nucleic acid extraction. Points on this clone: Its antigen remains unknown.

Study-wide points: Later-stage lesions seemingly showed higher T cell density and diversity than normal lung.

Sequencing was performed with immunoSEQ multiplex PCR; in TCRdb, only in-frame clones are kept and a portion is missing. Of about 14,000 clones in the sample, around 80% were seen once. Sequenced: FFPE minimally invasive lung adenocarcinoma tissue. The origin of this receptor is a person between 65 and 79 years old with lung adenocarcinoma.

The CDR3 region is CASSLQNGQPQHF. In DNA, the CDR3 is TGTGCCAGCAGCCTCCAAAACGGGCAGCCCCAGCATTTT. The J gene is TRBJ1-5, the V gene TRBV14, with D uncertain. Trimming removed 4 bases at V and 7 bases at J, with 11 bases between. There are 13 residues in the CDR3. Germline V gene data show CDR1 as SGHDN and CDR2 as FVKESK.